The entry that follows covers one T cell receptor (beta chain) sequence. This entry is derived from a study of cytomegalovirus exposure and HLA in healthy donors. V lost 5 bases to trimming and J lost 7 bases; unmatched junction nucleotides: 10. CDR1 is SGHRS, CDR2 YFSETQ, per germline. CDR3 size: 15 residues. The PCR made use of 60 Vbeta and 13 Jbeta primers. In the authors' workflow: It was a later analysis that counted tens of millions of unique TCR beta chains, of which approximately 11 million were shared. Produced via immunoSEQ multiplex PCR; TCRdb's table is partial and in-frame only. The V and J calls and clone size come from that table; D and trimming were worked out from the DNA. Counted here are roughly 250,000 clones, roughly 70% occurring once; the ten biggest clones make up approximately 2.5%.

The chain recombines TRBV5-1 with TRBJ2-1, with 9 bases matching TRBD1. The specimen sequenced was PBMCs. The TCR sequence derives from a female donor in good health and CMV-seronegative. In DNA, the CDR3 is TGCGCCAGCAGTGCGGGACAGGGTGGTAGGAATGAGCAGTTCTTC. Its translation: CASSAGQGGRNEQFF.